This TCR beta chain was sequenced for a study of CD8 T cells in Susac syndrome. Regarding the study as a whole: A relatively small number of individuals underwent TCR sequencing and HLA analysis.

This CDR3 region has 12 residues. V trimming: 3 bases; J trimming: 7 bases; junction bases outside the gene matches: 3. The germline CDR1 and CDR2 sequences are SGDLS and YYNGEE. TCR beta sequencing was performed on blood CD8+ and CD4+ T cells. TEMRA cells were enriched by FACS, and CD4+ and CD8+ T cells were negatively isolated. After extraction with the RNeasy kit, roughly 0.45 to 1 ug of the RNA was reverse transcribed using random hexamers. TCRdb fed the immunoSEQ multiplex PCR reads into MiXCR, producing one record per CDR3 protein. The table includes roughly 160,000 distinct CDR3 sequences, around 96% detected once. Points on this clonotype: No antigen is known for it.

The chain joins TRBV9 to TRBJ1-2; TRBD1 aligns across 7 bases. What was sequenced was CD4+ T cells from PBMCs. This clonotype was sampled from a human donor in good health. The CDR3: CASSADRVGYTF. CDR3 in DNA: TGTGCCAGCAGCGCCGACAGGGTTGGCTACACCTTC. Full variable domain (remainder filled in from reference TRBV9 and TRBJ1-2): DSGVTQTPKHLITATGQRVTLRCSPRSGDLSVYWYQQSLDQGLQFLIQYYNGEERAKGNILERFSAQQFPDLHSELNLSSLELGDSALYFCASSADRVGYTFGSGTRLTVV.